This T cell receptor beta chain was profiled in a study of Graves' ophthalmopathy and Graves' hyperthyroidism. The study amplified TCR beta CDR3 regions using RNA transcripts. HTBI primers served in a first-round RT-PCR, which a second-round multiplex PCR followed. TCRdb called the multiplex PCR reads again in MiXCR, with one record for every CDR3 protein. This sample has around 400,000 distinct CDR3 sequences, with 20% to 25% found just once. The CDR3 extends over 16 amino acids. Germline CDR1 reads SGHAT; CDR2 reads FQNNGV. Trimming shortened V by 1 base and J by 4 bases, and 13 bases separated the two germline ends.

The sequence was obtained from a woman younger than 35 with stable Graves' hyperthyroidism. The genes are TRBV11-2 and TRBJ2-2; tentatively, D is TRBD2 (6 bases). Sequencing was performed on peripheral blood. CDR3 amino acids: CASSLVGGSVTGELFF. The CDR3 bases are TGTGCCAGCAGCTTAGTCGGAGGGTCGGTCACCGGGGAGCTGTTTTTT.